One sample yielded the 18 T cell receptor beta chains listed below, sequenced in a study of post-analysis software for immune sequencing data. No antigens are known for them. Broader study findings: Among a handful of TRBV segments more frequent in patients than controls were TRBV5-6, TRBV5-1 and TRBV20-1.

Unique molecular identifiers were carried by the TCR beta cDNA libraries. TCRdb analysed the PCR reads with MiXCR anew, one entry per CDR3 protein. Among about 810,000 distinct CDR3 sequences listed, roughly 50% were seen once. Sequencing input: blood. The receptors come from a girl between 5 and 17 years old with multiple sclerosis.

A single count supports this clonotype. This chain joins TRBV29-1 and TRBJ2-2, with D tentatively TRBD1 (6 bases). The CDR3 consists of 15 residues. Germline assignment: CDR1 SQVTM and CDR2 ANQGSEA. Trimming removed 6 bases from V and 0 bases from J, with 14 bases in between. The CDR3 region has the DNA TGCAGCGTAGAACAGGGCATCTCGAACACCGGGGAGCTGTTTTTT. This encodes CSVEQGISNTGELFF.

The chain carries TRBV12-5 and TRBJ2-4; 10 bases are a match to TRBD2. The V gene end was trimmed by 7 bases and the J gene end by 3 bases; junction bases not matched to a gene: 21. The CDR3 loop spans 20 amino acids. Germline V gene sequence: CDR1 LGHNT, CDR2 FRNRAP. As DNA, the CDR3 is TGTGCTAGTGCCCATCCCCGGACTAGCGGTCTAGGGGTAGACAAAAACATTCAGTACTTC. Protein product: CASAHPRTSGLGVDKNIQYF.

This chain connects TRBV12-3 or TRBV12-4 to TRBJ2-3; 7 bases map to TRBD2. There are 14 residues in the CDR3. V trimming: 6 bases; J trimming: 2 bases; junction bases outside the gene matches: 5. As DNA, the CDR3 is TGTGCCAGCAGAAGCAGCGGGAACACAGATACGCAGTATTTT. Translated: CASRSSGNTDTQYF.

This chain connects TRBV7-6 to TRBJ2-1; 11 positions agree with TRBD1. The CDR3 runs 16 residues. Losses at the gene ends were 4 bases for V and 8 bases for J; bases not matched to a gene: 10. Germline V lookup: CDR1 SGHVS, CDR2 FNYEAQ. Here the CDR3 reads CASSSFRDRGVDEQFF. The DNA for the CDR3 is TGTGCCAGCAGCTCTTTCCGGGACAGGGGGGTCGATGAGCAGTTCTTC.

This clonotype was picked up a small number of times. V and J are TRBV5-1 and TRBJ1-1; no clear D. The CDR3 spans 17 residues. Germline CDR1 is SGHRS and CDR2 is YFSETQ. Between the trimmed V and J ends, which lost 3 bases and 5 bases, there was a span of 23 bases. CDR3 DNA sequence: TGCGCCAGCAGCTCGGGAACAAGACACTGGGTTGAAACTGAAGCTTTCTTT. It yields the protein CASSSGTRHWVETEAFF.

The V call is TRBV7-9, the J call TRBJ2-7, with 7 bases fitting TRBD2. Germline assignment: CDR1 SEHNR and CDR2 FQNEAQ (reference sequence). The CDR3 is made up of 16 amino acids. The junction had 11 bases not matched to a gene; V was cut back by 2 bases and J by 4 bases. The CDR3 loop is CASSLSLSTSVYEQYF. CDR3 bases: TGTGCCAGCAGCTTAAGTCTCTCCACTAGCGTATACGAGCAGTACTTC.

This clonotype was seen only a few times. The rearrangement uses TRBV29-1 and TRBJ1-1, with D maybe TRBD1 (5 bases). The germline V gene has CDR1 SQVTM and CDR2 ANQGSEA. Trimming left V 4 bases short and J 1 base short, with 10 bases between. CDR3 length: 13 amino acids. The CDR3 coding sequence is TGCAGCGTTGCGAGGGGACCGAACACTGAAGCTTTCTTT. This sequence encodes CSVARGPNTEAFF. The variable domain in full, completed from reference TRBV29-1 and TRBJ1-1, reads SAVISQKPSRDICQRGTSLTIQCQVDSQVTMMFWYRQQPGQSLTLIATANQGSEATYESGFVIDKFPISRPNLTFSTLTVSNMSPEDSSIYLCSVARGPNTEAFFGQGTRLTVV.

This clonotype was seen a few times. The rearrangement links TRBV20-1 to TRBJ2-3; D may correspond to TRBD1 or TRBD2 (6 bases each). The length of the CDR3 is 13 residues. The V gene's germline CDR1 is DFQATT and CDR2 SNEGSKA (reference sequence). V lost 6 bases and J 9 bases, leaving 19 bases between the germline ends. This chain's CDR3 is CSAHRGALPTQYF. CDR3 sequence (DNA): TGCAGTGCCCATAGGGGGGCTCTCCCCACGCAGTATTTT.

The genes are TRBV2 and TRBJ2-5; D gene unclear. V shed 3 bases and J shed 5 bases, with 16 bases lying between them. Germline V gene sequence: CDR1 SNHLY, CDR2 FYNNEI. This CDR3 contains 15 residues. CDR3 protein: CASSDTGRSRETQYF. The CDR3 DNA reads TGTGCCAGCAGTGACACCGGACGGAGCCGTGAGACCCAGTACTTC. Supplemented by reference TRBV2 and TRBJ2-5, the full variable domain reads EPEVTQTPSHQVTQMGQEVILRCVPISNHLYFYWYRQILGQKVEFLVSFYNNEISEKSEIFDDQFSVERPDGSNFTLKIRSTKLEDSAMYFCASSDTGRSRETQYFGPGTRLLVL.

V usage is TRBV6-5 and J usage is TRBJ1-2; 8 bases line up with TRBD1. Per germline, CDR1 MNHEY and CDR2 SVGAGI. The CDR3 extends over 15 amino acids. V lost 5 bases and J lost 4; bases outside the gene matches: 9. The CDR3 DNA is TGTGCCAGCAGTCAAGGGGACAGGACCAGCTATGGCTACACCTTC. It translates to CASSQGDRTSYGYTF.

The chain has TRBV29-1 and TRBJ2-3; D may be TRBD1 (6 bases). CDR3 length: 13 residues. Germline CDR1 and CDR2: SQVTM and ANQGSEA. Trimming shortened V by 6 bases and J by 2 bases, and 12 bases separated the two germline ends. The DNA of the CDR3 is TGCAGCGTCAAGGGGGTCCACACAGATACGCAGTATTTT. This encodes CSVKGVHTDTQYF.

This clonotype was seen a single time. The V call is TRBV9, the J call TRBJ2-1; TRBD2 matches at 11 bases. The germline CDR1 and CDR2 sequences are SGDLS and YYNGEE. The CDR3 covers 16 residues. Trimming removed 4 bases from V and 6 bases from J; junction bases left unmatched: 9. CDR3 sequence: CASSPLTSGKGNEQFF. CDR3 nucleotides: TGTGCCAGCAGCCCCCTGACTAGCGGGAAAGGCAATGAGCAGTTCTTC.

This clonotype was counted a few times. The V and J genes are TRBV5-1 and TRBJ2-7; D assignment may be TRBD1 or TRBD2 (5 bases each). Germline V CDR1 and CDR2: SGHRS, YFSETQ. Trimming shortened V by 3 bases and J by 4 bases, and 14 bases separated the two germline ends. This CDR3 is 14 amino acids long. CDR3 sequence (DNA): TGCGCCAGCAGCTCTTCCCCGGGACGATACGAGCAGTACTTC. This gives the protein CASSSSPGRYEQYF.

The V call is TRBV6-5, the J call TRBJ2-5; D could derive from TRBD1 or TRBD2 (7 bases each). The assigned J gene may be wrong: the sequence end matches TRBJ2-1 better. There are 17 residues in the CDR3. The V gene's germline CDR1 is MNHEY and CDR2 SVGAGI. This chain's CDR3 is CASSYLKGAGAQETQFF. CDR3 nucleotides: TGTGCCAGCAGTTACTTGAAGGGGGCGGGGGCCCAAGAGACCCAGTTCTTC.

This clonotype has just a few counts. This chain joins TRBV20-1 and TRBJ1-2, with a tentative D call TRBD1 (6 bases). The CDR3 is 13 amino acids. The V end lost 0 bases, the J end lost 6 bases, and 11 bases lay between the germline ends. The V gene's germline CDR1 is DFQATT and CDR2 SNEGSKA (reference sequence). The CDR3 protein is CSARDDRTDGYTF. The DNA for the CDR3 is TGCAGTGCTAGAGACGATAGGACAGATGGCTACACCTTC.

This rearrangement joins TRBV27 to TRBJ1-4, with a weak D call TRBD1 (6 bases). From germline, CDR1 is MNHEY and CDR2 SMNVEV (reference sequence). Trimming left V 0 bases short and J 8 bases short, with 13 bases between. The CDR3 extends over 15 amino acids. In DNA form, the CDR3 reads TGTGCCAGCAGTTTATCATTGGGGGCGCACGAAAAACTGTTTTTT. Protein product: CASSLSLGAHEKLFF.

The V gene is TRBV7-9, the J gene TRBJ1-2; 10 positions agree with TRBD1. Trimming removed 5 bases from V and 2 bases from J; junction bases left unmatched: 8. The CDR3 is 16 residues long. CDR1 SEHNR and CDR2 FQNEAQ come from the germline V gene (reference sequence). In DNA form, the CDR3 reads TGTGCCAGCAGCAAACCCGGGACAGGGGACAACTATGGCTACACCTTC. It yields the protein CASSKPGTGDNYGYTF.

The chain is built from TRBV29-1 and TRBJ2-7, with 7 bases fitting TRBD2. This CDR3 is built from 13 residues. Germline values: CDR1 SQVTM, CDR2 ANQGSEA. The V segment lost 4 bases and the J segment 1 base; nucleotides outside the gene matches: 4. The CDR3 DNA follows: TGCAGCGTTGTAGACGGGGGGTCCTACGAGCAGTACTTC. Its protein product is CSVVDGGSYEQYF.